This entry features one T cell receptor (beta chain) sequence. This specimen belongs to a study of cytomegalovirus exposure and HLA in healthy donors. The germline V gene encodes CDR1 MDHEN and CDR2 SYDVKM. The V segment lost 10 bases and the J segment 4 bases; nucleotides outside the gene matches: 12. CDR3 size: 14 residues. The PCR made use of 60 Vbeta and 13 Jbeta primers. Assay used: immunoSEQ multiplex PCR; TCRdb lists only in-frame clones, some missing. The sample yields about 160,000 clones, roughly 79% seen once. The chain carries TRBV28 and TRBJ1-1; 7 bases align to TRBD1. The sequence came from a woman aged 35 to 49 in good health and CMV-seronegative. The material sequenced was PBMCs. This chain's CDR3 is CAIFGGGPGTEAFF. CDR3 nucleotide sequence: TGTGCCATCTTCGGAGGGGGCCCAGGCACTGAAGCTTTCTTT.